The subject of this entry is one T cell receptor (beta chain). These data belong to a study of CXCR3-negative and CXCR3-positive naive CD8 T cells. 5' RACE with UMI labels generated the TRB cDNA libraries. Using the 5' RACE reads, TCRdb records one entry per CDR3 protein without DNA. The sample's table shows 60,000 or so distinct CDR3 sequences. Germline V gives CDR1 SQVTM, CDR2 ANQGSEA. The CDR3 is made up of 14 amino acids. The clonotype comes from a human donor in good health. Some clones in this sample may be carry-over from other donors' samples. Material for sequencing was memory CD8+ T cells from blood. The rearrangement joins TRBV29-1 to TRBJ1-5; TCRdb lists TRBD1, though no DNA is available to test this call. CDR3 in amino acids: CSVVDSNSNQPQHF. The complete variable domain, with remaining parts taken from reference TRBV29-1 and TRBJ1-5, reads SAVISQKPSRDICQRGTSLTIQCQVDSQVTMMFWYRQQPGQSLTLIATANQGSEATYESGFVIDKFPISRPNLTFSTLTVSNMSPEDSSIYLCSVVDSNSNQPQHFGDGTRLSIL.